Following are 5 T cell receptor beta chains from one sample sequenced in a study of blood T cell repertoires in COVID-19. Sequenced by immunoSEQ multiplex PCR; TCRdb stores in-frame clones only, minus some. This table holds some 230,000 clones, roughly nine tenths found once. Sequenced input: PBMCs or T cells enriched from blood (not recorded which). The receptors derive from a woman aged 18 to 35 in a cohort exposed to, infected with or recovered from COVID-19 (not recorded which).

This clone was seen just once. The chain is built from TRBV2 and TRBJ1-1, with D possibly matching TRBD1 (5 bases). Trimming shortened V by 4 bases and J by 0 bases, and 6 bases separated the two germline ends. The length of the CDR3 is 13 residues. Germline-derived CDR1 and CDR2 are SNHLY and FYNNEI. The CDR3 spells CASSGQLNTEAFF. CDR3 DNA: TGTGCCAGCAGTGGACAGTTGAACACTGAAGCTTTCTTT.

The rearrangement joins TRBV10-1 to TRBJ2-2; the match to TRBD2 covers 14 bases. V gave up 2 bases and J gave up 1 base; unmatched junction bases: 6. Germline V gene lookup returns CDR1 WNHNN and CDR2 SYGVQD (reference sequence). The CDR3 totals 19 residues. The CDR3 here is CASSEDPGTSGGNTGELFF. CDR3 nucleotides: TGCGCCAGCAGTGAGGACCCCGGGACTAGCGGGGGGAACACCGGGGAGCTGTTTTTT.

The chain is built from TRBV4-1 and TRBJ2-3, with a weak D call TRBD1 (5 bases). Per germline, CDR1 MGHRA and CDR2 YSYEKL. CDR3 length equals 17 residues. V was shortened by 1 base and J by 1 base, with 15 bases between the two germline ends. The DNA of the CDR3 is TGCGCCAGCAGCCAAGTATCCGCAGGGATGGGCACAGATACGCAGTATTTT. Its translation is CASSQVSAGMGTDTQYF.

The V and J genes are TRBV9 and TRBJ2-5; 7 positions agree with TRBD2. The germline gives CDR1 SGDLS, CDR2 YYNGEE. The CDR3 is 15 amino acids. After removal of 0 bases from V and 1 base from J, the junction contained 3 bases not matched to a gene. CDR3 nucleotide sequence: TGTGCCAGCAGCGTAGTATCGGGGGGCCAAGAGACCCAGTACTTC. The encoded protein is CASSVVSGGQETQYF.

The chain has TRBV4-1 and TRBJ1-4; tentatively, D is TRBD1 (6 bases). Germline-derived CDR1 and CDR2 are MGHRA and YSYEKL. CDR3 size: 15 residues. The V and J ends lost 1 base and 5 bases respectively, with 11 bases between them. The CDR3 DNA reads TGCGCCAGCAGCCAAGGGAACAGGGACAATGAAAAACTGTTTTTT. It specifies CASSQGNRDNEKLFF.